A selection of T cell receptor beta chains follows, all from one sample in a study of blood T cell repertoires in COVID-19. The data were produced by immunoSEQ multiplex PCR, yet TCRdb's version contains in-frame clones alone and is incomplete. This table has some 350,000 clones, more than 75% appearing once. Sequenced sample: PBMCs or T cells enriched from blood (not recorded which). Receptors were obtained from a young woman who had recovered from COVID-19. Both conserved end residues are part of each CDR3. Fields, in order: clone size, V gene, CDR3 protein. Part of the rows lack a size; the others show once, few, many or a class for expanded clones.

abundance: once; v_gene: TRBV6-5; CDR3aa: CASSRGDQNIQYF
abundance: NA; v_gene: TRBV3-1/TRBV3-2; CDR3aa: CASSQTPGGKLFF
abundance: NA; v_gene: TRBV7-2; CDR3aa: CASSLSPNGYNEQFF
abundance: NA; v_gene: TRBV11-2; CDR3aa: CASSLDYRSPGNTIYF
abundance: NA; v_gene: TRBV5-1; CDR3aa: CASSQGQGEAFF
abundance: NA; v_gene: TRBV12-3/TRBV12-4; CDR3aa: CASSTDSTEAFF
abundance: NA; v_gene: TRBV5-4; CDR3aa: CASSSYRDRGPRGYGYTF
abundance: NA; v_gene: TRBV4-1; CDR3aa: CASSQTPSWNQPQHF
abundance: NA; v_gene: TRBV6-1; CDR3aa: CASRAGYYEQYF
abundance: NA; v_gene: TRBV5-1; CDR3aa: CASSSTVSTDTQYF
abundance: NA; v_gene: TRBV19; CDR3aa: CASKTGHGNTIYF
abundance: NA; v_gene: TRBV29-1; CDR3aa: CSAMTGGVAIHGYTF
abundance: NA; v_gene: TRBV4-3; CDR3aa: CASSVQGAGNSPLHF
abundance: NA; v_gene: TRBV3-1/TRBV3-2; CDR3aa: CASRRDSRNTEAFF
abundance: NA; v_gene: TRBV7-2; CDR3aa: CASSPDNQETQYF
abundance: NA; v_gene: TRBV6-2/TRBV6-3; CDR3aa: CASSSEGSGLSGGNTIYF
abundance: NA; v_gene: TRBV18; CDR3aa: CASSPPELSYEQYF
abundance: NA; v_gene: TRBV5-4; CDR3aa: CASSRGGMNTEAFF
abundance: NA; v_gene: TRBV2; CDR3aa: CASSVRDRGNQPQHF
abundance: NA; v_gene: TRBV11-3; CDR3aa: CASSTTGNTGELFF
abundance: NA; v_gene: TRBV6-5; CDR3aa: CASSRGIQGIETQYF
abundance: NA; v_gene: TRBV6-5; CDR3aa: CASSYRDSSTDTQYF
abundance: NA; v_gene: TRBV4-2; CDR3aa: CASSPPTGKGGYTF
abundance: NA; v_gene: TRBV19; CDR3aa: CASSIRFGIGGTADEQFF
abundance: NA; v_gene: TRBV4-3; CDR3aa: CASSQSLAGLNEQFF
abundance: NA; v_gene: TRBV28; CDR3aa: CASSLMMGPFNYGYTF
abundance: NA; v_gene: TRBV2; CDR3aa: CASRRQGGAFF
abundance: NA; v_gene: TRBV5-1; CDR3aa: CASSLSGANNEQFF
abundance: NA; v_gene: TRBV19; CDR3aa: CASSIDKGQNDQPQHF
abundance: NA; v_gene: TRBV7-8; CDR3aa: CASSLLFYEQFF
abundance: NA; v_gene: TRBV5-6; CDR3aa: CASISADRVGYTF
abundance: NA; v_gene: TRBV5-1; CDR3aa: CASRPGEFGNEKLFF
abundance: once; v_gene: TRBV10-3; CDR3aa: CAISPGLISGANVLTF
abundance: NA; v_gene: TRBV5-8; CDR3aa: CASSLGLAGGNEQFF
abundance: NA; v_gene: TRBV3-1/TRBV3-2; CDR3aa: CASSQELVSDTIYF
abundance: NA; v_gene: TRBV10-3; CDR3aa: CAISVGGPYNEQFF
abundance: NA; v_gene: TRBV6-5; CDR3aa: CASSPGGQPQHF
abundance: NA; v_gene: TRBV18; CDR3aa: CASSPRDRGGDYTF
abundance: NA; v_gene: TRBV7-2; CDR3aa: CASSLVWPGETQYF
abundance: NA; v_gene: TRBV5-6; CDR3aa: CASSLVTNYEQYF
abundance: NA; v_gene: TRBV29-1; CDR3aa: CSGDGGGDETQYF
abundance: NA; v_gene: TRBV5-4; CDR3aa: CASSLGGGSGGPQETQYF
abundance: NA; v_gene: TRBV30; CDR3aa: CAWTNGTGYDGYTF
abundance: NA; v_gene: TRBV5-5; CDR3aa: CASRRGRGTSWEKLFF
abundance: NA; v_gene: TRBV25-1; CDR3aa: CASHRPNEKLFF
abundance: NA; v_gene: TRBV5-1; CDR3aa: CASSLTGLREKLFF
abundance: NA; v_gene: TRBV25-1; CDR3aa: CASSADRGPNGYTF
abundance: NA; v_gene: TRBV9; CDR3aa: CASSVGGTAYGYTF